The sequence of this T cell receptor beta chain was determined in a study of T cell repertoires in cytomegalovirus infection. The overall study: Signatures in public TCR beta sequences pointed to both CMV infection and matching HLA type. Whole-study findings and limits: Across the ex vivo response, the dominant clonotypes were HLA-C-restricted CMV-specific TCR beta clonotypes.

TCRdb re-analysed the reads in MiXCR, keeping a single row per CDR3 protein. There are around 630,000 distinct CDR3 sequences in the sample; approximately 25% occur only once, and 6.5% to 10% lies in the top ten. Germline V gene lookup returns CDR1 ENHRY and CDR2 SYGVKD. There are 17 residues in the CDR3. Of note for this clonotype: What it binds is unknown. This may arise from a read error, as a much more abundant clone is one base away.

The gene calls are TRBV10-3 and TRBJ2-2; D is perhaps TRBD2 (5 bases). The specimen was CD8+ T cells from PBMCs. This receptor was identified in a human donor in good health (CMV status not recorded). Some clones in this sample may be carry-over from other donors' samples. The CDR3 region has the DNA TGTGCCATCAAGCCCTACGGGTCGAGCGAAAACACCGGGGTGCTGTTTTTT. Translating it yields CAIKPYGSSENTGVLFF.